The text below deals with one TCR beta chain. The data were taken from a study of cytomegalovirus exposure and HLA in healthy donors. V dropped 4 bases and J dropped 7 bases, with 15 bases sitting between them. The CDR3 runs 13 residues. The V gene's germline CDR1 is SGHRS and CDR2 YFSETQ. Assay: immunoSEQ multiplex PCR; the TCRdb copy retains only in-frame clones and omits some. The table has 250,000 or so clones, roughly 87% seen once. The chain joins TRBV5-1 to TRBJ2-7; D may be TRBD2 (6 bases). The sequence came from a man between 18 and 35 years old in good health and CMV-seropositive. Material: PBMCs. The CDR3 spells CASSSHLASEQYF. Here the CDR3 DNA reads TGCGCCAGCAGCAGCCATCTAGCGTCAGAGCAGTACTTC.